Below are 20 T cell receptor beta chains sequenced from a single sample in a study of shared clonotypes between healthy human individuals. Repertoires were generated with immunoSEQ multiplex PCR, while TCRdb's copy carries only in-frame clones and drops some. The sample has about 360,000 clones; roughly 70% are singletons. The sequencing input was memory CD4+ T cells sorted from blood. As to subset: CD45RA-negative fraction. These receptors all stem from a man aged 25 to 40 in good health.

The rearrangement joins TRBV9 to TRBJ2-1, with D maybe TRBD1 (6 bases). The CDR3 has 15 amino acids. Between the trimmed V and J ends, which lost 0 bases and 5 bases, there was a span of 12 bases. From germline, CDR1 is SGDLS and CDR2 YYNGEE. The CDR3 region is CASSVGGRQDNEQFF. In nucleotides, the CDR3 is TGTGCCAGCAGCGTAGGGGGGCGACAGGACAATGAGCAGTTCTTC.

This chain links TRBV30 with TRBJ2-3; D gene ambiguous. CDR3 length: 12 residues. From germline, CDR1 is GTSNPN and CDR2 SVGIG (reference sequence). V was shortened by 0 bases and J by 3 bases, with 4 bases between the two germline ends. As DNA, the CDR3 is TGTGCCTGGAGTGTACGGACAGATACGCAGTATTTT. Translation: CAWSVRTDTQYF. The full variable domain, completed using reference TRBV30 and TRBJ2-3, is SQTIHQWPATLVQPVGSPLSLECTVEGTSNPNLYWYRQAAGRGLQLLFYSVGIGQISSEVPQNLSASRPQDRQFILSSKKLLLSDSGFYLCAWSVRTDTQYFGPGTRLTVL.

The chain combines TRBV19 with TRBJ2-3; TRBD2 matches at 11 bases. CDR3 size: 14 residues. Germline V gene lookup returns CDR1 LNHDA and CDR2 SQIVND (reference sequence). V gave up 9 bases and J gave up 7 bases; unmatched junction bases: 9. The CDR3 here is CASQTSGSLNTQYF. The CDR3 DNA reads TGTGCCAGCCAAACTAGCGGGAGTTTGAATACGCAGTATTTT.

The DNA of the CDR3 is TGTGCCAGCAGTTTCCGACTAGCGGGAGTAGGTGAGCAGTTCTTC. Its protein is CASSFRLAGVGEQFF. V gene TRBV28 combines with J gene TRBJ2-1; 12 nucleotides line up with TRBD2. The CDR3 is 15 residues long. V lost 3 bases to trimming and J lost 9 bases; unmatched junction nucleotides: 6. Germline assignment: CDR1 MDHEN and CDR2 SYDVKM.

The CDR3 sequence: CASSFGTVKPYGYTF. Here the CDR3 DNA reads TGTGCCAGCAGCTTCGGGACAGTTAAACCCTATGGCTACACCTTC. The rearrangement joins TRBV11-1 to TRBJ1-2; 7 bases are shared with TRBD1. Germline loops: CDR1 SGHAT, CDR2 FQDESV (reference sequence). V lost 3 bases and J lost 4; bases outside the gene matches: 8. The CDR3 has 15 amino acids.

The chain couples TRBV5-6 to TRBJ2-5; D call uncertain. The CDR3 spans 13 residues. Trimming cost V 6 bases and J 0 bases, with 9 bases left between them. Germline values: CDR1 SGHDT, CDR2 YYEEEE. The CDR3 loop reads CASKGHDQETQYF. The CDR3 DNA reads TGTGCCAGCAAAGGCCACGACCAAGAGACCCAGTACTTC.

In the case of this clone: The sample has other DNA sequences that encode this CDR3 too. The chain is built from TRBV19 and TRBJ2-5; either TRBD1 or TRBD2 may fit D (5 bases each). The V end was cut by 5 bases, the J end by 5 bases, with 15 bases between. The CDR3 has 14 amino acids. CDR1 is LNHDA, CDR2 SQIVND, per germline (reference sequence). The chain's CDR3 is CASSPRPGRETQYF. In DNA, the CDR3 is TGTGCCAGTAGTCCTCGTCCGGGGCGGGAGACCCAGTACTTC. Variable domain in full (rest from reference TRBV19 and TRBJ2-5): DGGITQSPKYLFRKEGQNVTLSCEQNLNHDAMYWYRQDPGQGLRLIYYSQIVNDFQKGDIAEGYSVSREKKESFPLTVTSAQKNPTAFYLCASSPRPGRETQYFGPGTRLLVL.

The chain couples TRBV29-1 to TRBJ1-1; D is undetermined. The CDR3 consists of 13 residues. Germline CDR1 SQVTM, CDR2 ANQGSEA. V was cut by 5 bases and J by 0 bases, with 10 bases left in between. CDR3 in amino acids: CSVSRRMNTEAFF. CDR3 nucleotides: TGCAGCGTTTCCCGCAGAATGAACACTGAAGCTTTCTTT.

A single count supports this clone. This chain joins TRBV18 and TRBJ1-2, with 8 positions matching TRBD1. The CDR3 covers 15 residues. The trim removed 2 bases at V and 7 bases at J, leaving 9 bases unmatched. The germline CDR1 and CDR2 sequences are KGHSH and LQKENI. CDR3 sequence reads: CASSPSGGQGRGYTF. The DNA of the CDR3 is TGTGCCAGCTCACCAAGCGGAGGACAGGGACGTGGCTACACCTTC. Full variable domain (rest looked up from reference TRBV18 and TRBJ1-2): NAGVMQNPRHLVRRRGQEARLRCSPMKGHSHVYWYRQLPEEGLKFMVYLQKENIIDESGMPKERFSAEFPKEGPSILRIQQVVRGDSAAYFCASSPSGGQGRGYTFGSGTRLTVV.

This chain links TRBV29-1 with TRBJ1-2; possibly TRBD1 for D (5 bases). This CDR3 comprises 15 residues. With 7 bases removed from V and 5 bases from J, the gap between germline ends came to 23 bases. Germline loops: CDR1 SQVTM, CDR2 ANQGSEA. The CDR3 DNA reads TGCAGCGCCGGCCGCGAGTGGTGGCAGGGTTATGGCTACACCTTC. It codes for CSAGREWWQGYGYTF.

Only a few counts were recorded for this clone. Other DNA sequences in this sample translate to the same CDR3. This chain connects TRBV19 to TRBJ1-5, with D hard to call. In germline, CDR1 is LNHDA, CDR2 SQIVND (reference sequence). CDR3 length: 12 residues. Deletions cut 5 bases from V and 5 bases from J, with 7 bases between. The CDR3 region is CASSLRDQPQHF. As DNA, the CDR3 is TGTGCCAGTAGTCTCCGAGATCAGCCCCAGCATTTT.

J is TRBJ2-3 and V is TRBV5-6; no clear D gene. V dropped 0 bases and J dropped 0 bases, with 5 bases sitting between them. The CDR3 consists of 14 residues. Germline V gene sequence: CDR1 SGHDT, CDR2 YYEEEE. The CDR3 sequence is CASSLGRSTDTQYF. The DNA for the CDR3 is TGTGCCAGCAGCTTGGGCCGAAGCACAGATACGCAGTATTTT.

This chain uses TRBV27 with TRBJ2-1; D might be TRBD1 (5 bases). Trimming cost V 3 bases and J 8 bases, with 14 bases left between them. Germline V gene sequence: CDR1 MNHEY, CDR2 SMNVEV (reference sequence). The CDR3 consists of 14 residues. The CDR3 sequence: CASSFDRQLHEQFF. The DNA for the CDR3 is TGTGCCAGCAGTTTCGATCGACAGTTACATGAGCAGTTCTTC.

This chain connects TRBV6-1 to TRBJ2-1, with 12 positions matching TRBD2. This CDR3 is 14 amino acids long. The ends lost 10 bases at V and 1 base at J; junction bases unmatched: 2. Germline V gene sequence: CDR1 MNHNS, CDR2 SASEGT. The CDR3 reads CATGLAGSYNEQFF. The CDR3 bases are TGTGCCACCGGACTAGCGGGGTCCTACAATGAGCAGTTCTTC.

This clone has a handful of counts. The J gene is TRBJ2-3, the V gene TRBV5-1; 9 bases fit TRBD2. J was trimmed by 0 bases and V by 5 bases; bases with no gene match: 10. CDR1 and CDR2 (germline): SGHRS, YFSETQ. The length of the CDR3 is 17 residues. The CDR3 loop is CASSLSGRPRSTDTQYF. The CDR3 coding sequence is TGCGCCAGCAGTTTAAGCGGGAGGCCTCGTAGCACAGATACGCAGTATTTT.

This chain uses TRBV19 with TRBJ1-2; TRBD1 matches 9 bases. Trimming cost V 7 bases and J 4 bases; bases outside gene matches: 7. The CDR3 is 14 amino acids. Per germline, CDR1 LNHDA and CDR2 SQIVND (reference sequence). CDR3 region: CASTPRDRAYGYTF. CDR3 coding DNA: TGTGCCAGTACCCCCCGGGACAGGGCCTATGGCTACACCTTC.

V is TRBV7-3 and J is TRBJ2-3; the match to TRBD2 covers 8 bases. This CDR3 is built from 14 residues. V was pared by 4 bases and J by 3 bases, with 3 bases of the junction left unmatched. Germline V lookup: CDR1 SGHTA, CDR2 FQGTGA. The CDR3 loop reads CASSSGTRTDTQYF. The CDR3 DNA sequence: TGTGCCAGCAGCTCGGGGACTAGGACAGATACGCAGTATTTT.

As to this clone: A far larger clone is one base from this, pointing to a likely read error. CDR3 sequence reads: CASSYDGQYNEQFF. In DNA, the CDR3 is TGTGCCAGCAGTTACGACGGACAGTACAATGAGCAGTTCTTC. The chain combines TRBV6-5 with TRBJ2-1; D is perhaps TRBD1 (6 bases). V was pared by 2 bases and J by 4 bases, with 9 bases between. In germline, CDR1 is MNHEY, CDR2 SVGAGI. This CDR3 has 14 residues.

The chain carries TRBV6-1 and TRBJ2-1, with D perhaps given as TRBD1 or TRBD2 (6 bases each). CDR3 size: 14 residues. Trimming took 8 bases from V and 7 from J, leaving 18 bases between them. Germline CDR1 and CDR2: MNHNS and SASEGT. In DNA form, the CDR3 reads TGTGCCAGCGGGAGGAGAGGGGGGAGGAATGAGCAGTTCTTC. It codes for CASGRRGGRNEQFF.

Worth noting for this clone: This sample includes further DNA sequences coding for the same CDR3. The J gene is TRBJ1-2, the V gene TRBV5-1; 11 bases line up with TRBD1. Germline-derived CDR1 and CDR2 are SGHRS and YFSETQ. Germline trimming cut 2 bases from V and 7 bases from J; bases unmatched to any gene: 4. The CDR3 is made up of 14 amino acids. The CDR3 DNA reads as TGCGCCAGCAGCTTAGCCGGGACAGGGGGTGGCTACACCTTC. It yields the protein CASSLAGTGGGYTF.